This TCR beta chain was sequenced during a study of vaccination and CD4 T cells after COVID-19 (dated by TCRdb to between 2021 and 2023). Regarding the complete study: Convalescent patients had a positive SARS-CoV-2 result on nasal swab PCR, and of these patients, several had mild disease and one had severe disease. Post-COVID blood samples were collected from convalescent patients a median of approximately 93 days after diagnosis, with a range of about 30 to 161 days. Control cultures used a CEFX viral epitope pool as positive control, an HIV-1 Nef peptide pool as negative control, or no peptide. Overlapping spike peptide pools from SARS-CoV-2 and from the common cold coronaviruses HCoV-NL63, HCoV-OC43 and HCoV-229E were used as culture stimuli. Each participant got two doses of either the Pfizer-BioNTech BNT162b2 vaccine (n=8) or the Moderna mRNA-1273 vaccine (n=2). Six males and four females were included in the convalescent cohort, with two Hispanic individuals, seven Caucasians, two Asians and one multiracial person represented. In under 13 COVID-19 convalescent patients and 4 infection-naive healthy vaccine recipients, researchers compared the spike-specific CD4+ TCR repertoire from before mRNA vaccination with the repertoire from after. The time from the second vaccine dose to post-vaccine blood sampling had a median of roughly 77 days and ranged from about 14 to 250 days.

The CDR3 sequence holds 16 residues, the cysteine and phenylalanine included. Here the CDR3 DNA is all that survives: 48 bases in frame from base 1. Reading the germline V gene gives CDR1 SQVTM and CDR2 ANQGSEA. V drops 4 bases and J drops 5 bases, leaving 23 bases in between. This specimen's treatment or condition label, per the study, means: roughly 10-day PBMC culture with coronavirus spike peptide pools or control peptides (ViraFEST assay). The ViraFEST assay, used in the study, expanded antigen-specific T cells with peptide pools and then identified the expanded clonotypes through TCR sequencing. The convalescent patients' positive SARS-CoV-2 PCR tests fell between March and December 2020, which was before the Alpha, Beta and Delta variants emerged in the United States. Each well held 1.5 million to 2.5 million PBMCs cultured with roughly 9.2 ug/ml peptide pools in IMDM containing 5% human AB serum and roughly 9.3 IU/ml IL-2. Half of the culture medium was replaced with fresh IL-2-containing medium on days 3 and 7. Once the cells had been in culture for about 10 days, the EasySep CD4+ T cell isolation kit was used to isolate CD4+ T cells by negative selection. Ficoll-Paque Plus gradient centrifugation was used to isolate PBMCs from whole blood, and the isolated PBMCs were then either used fresh or cryopreserved at -140C. Each culture condition was generally run in triplicate wells.

On this clonotype: No antigen is known for it. It has no much larger one-base neighbor in the sample; base qualities were not kept.

What the study reported, not specific to this receptor: The number of convalescent patients in the study was relatively small, and the study did not examine early timepoints following natural infection. The median number of SARS-CoV-2-reactive clonotypes rose from fewer than 25 after infection to roughly 38 after vaccination, but the change was not significant. Among convalescent patients, a median 86.3% of the SARS-CoV-2-reactive clones seen after vaccination appeared only after vaccination, which suggests priming specific to the vaccine. Of the vaccine-specific clones in convalescent patients, 304 of 307, or nearly all, reacted only to SARS-CoV-2 spike and did not cross-react with common cold coronaviruses.

Libraries were made using PCR. DNA from cultured CD4+ T cells underwent TCR sequencing with the Oncomine TCR Beta short-read assay at the Johns Hopkins FTIC core. The QIAamp micro DNA kit was used to extract genomic DNA from the cultured CD4+ T cells. Oncomine TCR Beta libraries made from cultured CD4+ T cells were pooled using unique dual indexes and sequenced on an Illumina iSeq 100. In the paper's pipeline: Non-productive sequences were filtered out, and CDR3s that did not start with C, did not end with F or W, or were shorter than 7 amino acids were discarded. Antigen-specific clonotypes were identified with the MANAFEST web application by comparing peptide-stimulated wells with reference and other culture wells. For a clone to be called positive, the clone needed an FDR below 0.05, an odds ratio above 5, and a productive frequency above 0.1% in at least two of three replicate wells. Clonotypes that were significantly expanded in both SARS-CoV-2 spike wells and at least one common cold coronavirus spike condition were defined as cross-reactive. Using R version 3.6.1, CDR3 homology was evaluated through Levenshtein distances (stringdist) along with unrooted phylogenetic trees (ape). TCRdb reran the public reads through fastp at Q25 and MiXCR, keeping productive beta chains. Each entry merges the rows of one CDR3 protein and shows their most common DNA and genes. The V and J calls here are based on TCRdb, not the publication. Counted in this sample were 20,000 to 25,000 distinct CDR3 sequences; less than 50% of them appeared once. The ten largest clones add up to around 5.5% of the sample.

The source material was CD4+ T cells from blood, cultured in vitro. The sequence joins TRBV29-1 to TRBJ1-2; TRBD1 is a possible D gene, resting on 6 matching bases. The sequence was obtained from a human donor who had recovered from COVID-19. At the DNA level, the sequence is TGCAGCGTTGCCCCAATGGGGGCGGAAGGGATATATGGCTACACCTTC. Translated, this is CSVAPMGAEGIYGYTF.